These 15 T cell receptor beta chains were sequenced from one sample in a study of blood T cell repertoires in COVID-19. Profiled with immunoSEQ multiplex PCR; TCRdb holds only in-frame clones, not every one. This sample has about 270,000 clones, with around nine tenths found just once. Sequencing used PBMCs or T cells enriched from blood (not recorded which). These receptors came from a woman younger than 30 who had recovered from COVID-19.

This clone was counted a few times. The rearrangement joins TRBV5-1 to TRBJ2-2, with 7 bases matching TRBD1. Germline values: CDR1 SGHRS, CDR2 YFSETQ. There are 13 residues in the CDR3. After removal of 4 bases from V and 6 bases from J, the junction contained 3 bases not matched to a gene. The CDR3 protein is CASSAQGAGELFF. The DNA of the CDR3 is TGCGCCAGCAGCGCCCAGGGGGCCGGGGAGCTGTTTTTT.

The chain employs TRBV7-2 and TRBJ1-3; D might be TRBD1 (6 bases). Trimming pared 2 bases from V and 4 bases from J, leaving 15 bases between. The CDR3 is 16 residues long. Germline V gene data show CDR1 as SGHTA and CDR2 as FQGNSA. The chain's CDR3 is CASSLTPTGTGNTIYF. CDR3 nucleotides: TGTGCCAGCAGCTTAACTCCAACCGGGACAGGAAACACCATATATTTT.

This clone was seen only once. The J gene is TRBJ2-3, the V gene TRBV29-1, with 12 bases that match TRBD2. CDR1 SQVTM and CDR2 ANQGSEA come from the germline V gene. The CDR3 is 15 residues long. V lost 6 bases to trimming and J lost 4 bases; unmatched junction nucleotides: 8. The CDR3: CSVNVLAGGSDTQYF. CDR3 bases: TGCAGCGTGAACGTACTAGCGGGGGGCTCAGATACGCAGTATTTT.

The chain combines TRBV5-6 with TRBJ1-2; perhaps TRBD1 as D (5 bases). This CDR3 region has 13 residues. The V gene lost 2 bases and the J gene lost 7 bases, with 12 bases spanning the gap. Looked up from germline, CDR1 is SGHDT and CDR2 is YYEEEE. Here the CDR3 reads CASSFQGYSGYTF. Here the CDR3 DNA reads TGTGCCAGCAGCTTTCAGGGTTACTCTGGCTACACCTTC.

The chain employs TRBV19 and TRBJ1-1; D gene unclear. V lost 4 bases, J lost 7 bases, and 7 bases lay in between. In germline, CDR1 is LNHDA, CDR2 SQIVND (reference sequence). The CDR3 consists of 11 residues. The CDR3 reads CASSRGHEAFF. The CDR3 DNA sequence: TGTGCCAGTAGTAGAGGGCATGAAGCTTTCTTT. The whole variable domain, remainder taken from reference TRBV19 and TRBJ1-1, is DGGITQSPKYLFRKEGQNVTLSCEQNLNHDAMYWYRQDPGQGLRLIYYSQIVNDFQKGDIAEGYSVSREKKESFPLTVTSAQKNPTAFYLCASSRGHEAFFGQGTRLTVV.

The CDR3 coding sequence is TGTGCCAGCAGTTTAAGACAGACAGGGGGTAATGAAAAACTGTTTTTT. Translation gives CASSLRQTGGNEKLFF. The rearrangement links TRBV28 to TRBJ1-4; TRBD1 matches 9 bases. Germline CDR1 is MDHEN and CDR2 is SYDVKM. The CDR3 totals 16 residues. V shed 2 bases and J 4 bases; nucleotides not matched to a gene: 5.

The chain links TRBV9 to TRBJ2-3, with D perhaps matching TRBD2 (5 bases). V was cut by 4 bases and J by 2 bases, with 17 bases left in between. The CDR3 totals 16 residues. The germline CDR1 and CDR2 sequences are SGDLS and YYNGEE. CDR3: CASSPPWGSDTDTQYF. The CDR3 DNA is TGTGCCAGCAGCCCTCCCTGGGGTAGCGACACAGATACGCAGTATTTT.

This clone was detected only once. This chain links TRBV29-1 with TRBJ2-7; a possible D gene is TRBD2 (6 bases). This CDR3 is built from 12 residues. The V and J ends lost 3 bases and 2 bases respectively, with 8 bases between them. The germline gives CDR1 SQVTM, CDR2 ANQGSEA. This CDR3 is CSVEGLTYEQYF. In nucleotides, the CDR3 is TGCAGCGTTGAGGGACTGACCTACGAGCAGTACTTC.

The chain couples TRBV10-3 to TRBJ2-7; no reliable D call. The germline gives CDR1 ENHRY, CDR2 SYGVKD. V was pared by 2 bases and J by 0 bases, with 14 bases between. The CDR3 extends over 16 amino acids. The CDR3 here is CAISERSAASSYEQYF. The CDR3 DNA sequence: TGTGCCATCAGTGAGAGAAGCGCGGCGAGCTCCTACGAGCAGTACTTC.

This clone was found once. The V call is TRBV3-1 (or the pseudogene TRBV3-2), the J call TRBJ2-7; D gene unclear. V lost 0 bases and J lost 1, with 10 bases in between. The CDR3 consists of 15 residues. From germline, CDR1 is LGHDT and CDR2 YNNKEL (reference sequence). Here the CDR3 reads CASSQDCQDSYEQYF. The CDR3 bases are TGTGCCAGCAGCCAAGATTGTCAGGATTCCTACGAGCAGTACTTC.

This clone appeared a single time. The CDR3 DNA follows: TGTGCCAGCTCACAAACTAGCGGGGGCTACAATGAGCAGTTCTTC. Encoded protein: CASSQTSGGYNEQFF. J is TRBJ2-1 and V is TRBV18, with TRBD2 identical over 11 bases. Germline V gives CDR1 KGHSH, CDR2 LQKENI. The CDR3 is made up of 15 amino acids. J gave up 3 bases and V 4 bases, and 2 bases lay outside the gene matches.

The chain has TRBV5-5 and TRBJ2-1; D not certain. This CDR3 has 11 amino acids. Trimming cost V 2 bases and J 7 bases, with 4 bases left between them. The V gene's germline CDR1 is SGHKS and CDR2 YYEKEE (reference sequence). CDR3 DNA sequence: TGTGCCAGCAGCTTCGGGAATGAGCAGTTCTTC. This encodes CASSFGNEQFF.

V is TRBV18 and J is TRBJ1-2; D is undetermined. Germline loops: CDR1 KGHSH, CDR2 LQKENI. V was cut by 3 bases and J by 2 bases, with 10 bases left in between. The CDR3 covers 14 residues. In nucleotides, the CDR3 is TGTGCCAGCTCACCGGCAGCGGGGAACTATGGCTACACCTTC. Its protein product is CASSPAAGNYGYTF.

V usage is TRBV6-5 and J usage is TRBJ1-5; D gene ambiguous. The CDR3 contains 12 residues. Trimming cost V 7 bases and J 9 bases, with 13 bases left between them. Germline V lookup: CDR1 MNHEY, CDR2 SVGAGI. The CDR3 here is CASNRGNRPQHF. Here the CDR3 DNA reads TGTGCCAGCAATAGAGGGAACCGGCCCCAGCATTTT.

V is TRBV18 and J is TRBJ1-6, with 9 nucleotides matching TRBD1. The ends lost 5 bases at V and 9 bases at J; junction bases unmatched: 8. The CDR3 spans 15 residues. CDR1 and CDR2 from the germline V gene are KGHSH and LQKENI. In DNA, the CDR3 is TGTGCCAGCTCAATTGACAGGGGGAGCGGTTCACCCCTCCACTTT. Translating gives CASSIDRGSGSPLHF.